The source of this T cell receptor (beta chain) is a study of high-grade serous ovarian cancer treatment subgroups. Study-level information: On average, approximately 14,000 reads and 7,494 unique TCR beta rearrangements were obtained per sample. Study conclusions and caveats: Repertoire similarity ranged about 0.095 to 0.79 between tumors of one patient. CDR1 and CDR2 were left unanalyzed; analyses focused on CDR3. Higher neoantigen levels went with greater TCR clonal relatedness.

V trimming: 0 bases; J trimming: 4 bases; junction bases outside the gene matches: 3. CDR3 length: 15 amino acids. CDR1 and CDR2 (germline): MNHEY, SVGAGI. Concerning this clone itself: The antigen remains unidentified.

Some clones are missing from TCRdb's copy, which holds only in-frame ones; the method was immunoSEQ multiplex PCR. The sample records thousands of clones, 62% being singletons. The tumor samples were collected prior to definitive surgery or chemotherapy. The clonotype originates from a human donor with high-grade serous ovarian cancer. V usage is TRBV6-5 and J usage is TRBJ2-7; 10 bases are shared with TRBD2. The sample was tumor tissue. As DNA, the CDR3 is TGTGCCAGCAGTTACTCGGGTAGCGGGGGGTACGAGCAGTACTTC. This sequence encodes CASSYSGSGGYEQYF.